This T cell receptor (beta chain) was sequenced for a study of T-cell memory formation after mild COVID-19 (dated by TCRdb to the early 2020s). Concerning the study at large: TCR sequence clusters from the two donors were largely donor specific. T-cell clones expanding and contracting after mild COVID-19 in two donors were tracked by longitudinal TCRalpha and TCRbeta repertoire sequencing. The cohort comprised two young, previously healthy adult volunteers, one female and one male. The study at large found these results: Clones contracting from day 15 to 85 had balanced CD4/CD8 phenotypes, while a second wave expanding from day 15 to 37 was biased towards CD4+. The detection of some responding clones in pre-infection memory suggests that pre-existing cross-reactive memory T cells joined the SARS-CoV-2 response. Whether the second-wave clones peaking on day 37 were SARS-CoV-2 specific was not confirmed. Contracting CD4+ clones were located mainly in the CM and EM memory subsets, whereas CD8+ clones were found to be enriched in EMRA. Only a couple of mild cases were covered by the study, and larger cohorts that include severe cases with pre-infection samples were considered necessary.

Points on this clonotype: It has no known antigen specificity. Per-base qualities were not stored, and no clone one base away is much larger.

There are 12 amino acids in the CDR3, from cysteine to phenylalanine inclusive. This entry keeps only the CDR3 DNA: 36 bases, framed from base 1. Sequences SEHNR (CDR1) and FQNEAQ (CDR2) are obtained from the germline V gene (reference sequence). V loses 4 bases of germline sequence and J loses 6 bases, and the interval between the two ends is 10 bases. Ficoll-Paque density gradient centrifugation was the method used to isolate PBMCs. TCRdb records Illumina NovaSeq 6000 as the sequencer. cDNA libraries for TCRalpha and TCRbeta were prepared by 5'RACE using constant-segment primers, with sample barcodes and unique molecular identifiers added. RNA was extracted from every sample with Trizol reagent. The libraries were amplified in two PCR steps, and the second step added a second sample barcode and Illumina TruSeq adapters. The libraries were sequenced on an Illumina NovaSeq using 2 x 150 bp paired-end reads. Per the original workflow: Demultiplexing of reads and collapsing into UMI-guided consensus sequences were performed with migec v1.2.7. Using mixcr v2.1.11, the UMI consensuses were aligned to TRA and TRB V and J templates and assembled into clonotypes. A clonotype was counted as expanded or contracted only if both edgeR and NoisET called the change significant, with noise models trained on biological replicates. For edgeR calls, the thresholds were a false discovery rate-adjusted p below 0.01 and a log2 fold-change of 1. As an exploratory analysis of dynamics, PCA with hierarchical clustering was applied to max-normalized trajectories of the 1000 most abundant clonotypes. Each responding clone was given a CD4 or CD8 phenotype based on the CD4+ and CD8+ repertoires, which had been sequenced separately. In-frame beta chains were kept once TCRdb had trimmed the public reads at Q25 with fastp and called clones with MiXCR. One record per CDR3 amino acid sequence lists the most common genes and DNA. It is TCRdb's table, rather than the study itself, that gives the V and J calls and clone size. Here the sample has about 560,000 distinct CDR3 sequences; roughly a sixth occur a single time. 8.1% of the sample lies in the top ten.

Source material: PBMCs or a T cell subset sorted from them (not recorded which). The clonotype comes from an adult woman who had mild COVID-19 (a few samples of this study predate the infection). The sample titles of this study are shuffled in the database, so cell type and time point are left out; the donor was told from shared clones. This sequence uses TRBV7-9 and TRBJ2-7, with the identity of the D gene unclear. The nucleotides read TGTGCCAGCAGCTGGGCGTCGGGCGAGCAGTACTTC. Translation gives CASSWASGEQYF. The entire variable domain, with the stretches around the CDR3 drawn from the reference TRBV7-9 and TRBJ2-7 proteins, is DTGVSQNPRHKITKRGQNVTFRCDPISEHNRLYWYRQTLGQGPEFLTYFQNEAQLEKSRLLSDRFSAERPKGSFSTLEIQRTEQGDSAMYLCASSWASGEQYFGPGTRLTVT.